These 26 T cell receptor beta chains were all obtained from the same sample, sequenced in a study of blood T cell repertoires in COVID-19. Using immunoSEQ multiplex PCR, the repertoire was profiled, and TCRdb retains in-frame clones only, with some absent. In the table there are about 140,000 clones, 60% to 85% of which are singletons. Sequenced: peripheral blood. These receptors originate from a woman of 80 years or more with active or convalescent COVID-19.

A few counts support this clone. The CDR3 here is CASSLEGGYTF. The DNA of the CDR3 is TGTGCCAGCAGCCTCGAGGGTGGCTACACCTTC. This chain links TRBV28 with TRBJ1-2; no definite D call. Trimming left V 6 bases short and J 7 bases short, with 9 bases between. The CDR3 extends over 11 amino acids. Germline values: CDR1 MDHEN, CDR2 SYDVKM.

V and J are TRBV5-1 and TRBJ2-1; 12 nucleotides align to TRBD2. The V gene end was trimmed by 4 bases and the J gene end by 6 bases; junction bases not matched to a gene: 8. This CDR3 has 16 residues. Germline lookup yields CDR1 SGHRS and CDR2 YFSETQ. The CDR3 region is CASSVTTSGGGNEQFF. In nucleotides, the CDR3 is TGCGCCAGCAGCGTGACGACTAGCGGGGGCGGCAATGAGCAGTTCTTC.

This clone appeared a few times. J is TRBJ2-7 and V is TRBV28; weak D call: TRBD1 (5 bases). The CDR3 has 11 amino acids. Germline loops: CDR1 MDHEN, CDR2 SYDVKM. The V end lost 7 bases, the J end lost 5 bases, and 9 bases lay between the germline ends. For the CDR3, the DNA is TGTGCCAGCAACAGGAACCACGAGCAGTACTTC. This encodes CASNRNHEQYF. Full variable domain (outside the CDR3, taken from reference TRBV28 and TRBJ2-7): DVKVTQSSRYLVKRTGEKVFLECVQDMDHENMFWYRQDPGLGLRLIYFSYDVKMKEKGDIPEGYSVSREKKERFSLILESASTNQTSMYLCASNRNHEQYFGPGTRLTVT.

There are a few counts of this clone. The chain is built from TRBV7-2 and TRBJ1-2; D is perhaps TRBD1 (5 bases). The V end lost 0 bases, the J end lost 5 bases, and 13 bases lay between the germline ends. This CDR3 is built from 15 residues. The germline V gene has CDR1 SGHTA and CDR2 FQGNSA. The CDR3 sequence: CASSLARGGRYGYTF. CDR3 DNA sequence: TGTGCCAGCAGCTTAGCGCGGGGGGGTCGATATGGCTACACCTTC.

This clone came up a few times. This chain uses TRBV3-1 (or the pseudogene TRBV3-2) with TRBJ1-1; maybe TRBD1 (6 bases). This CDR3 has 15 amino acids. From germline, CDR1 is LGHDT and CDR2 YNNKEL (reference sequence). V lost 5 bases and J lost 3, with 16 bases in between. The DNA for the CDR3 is TGTGCCAGCAGCAGATCCGGGACAAGTTACACTGAAGCTTTCTTT. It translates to CASSRSGTSYTEAFF.

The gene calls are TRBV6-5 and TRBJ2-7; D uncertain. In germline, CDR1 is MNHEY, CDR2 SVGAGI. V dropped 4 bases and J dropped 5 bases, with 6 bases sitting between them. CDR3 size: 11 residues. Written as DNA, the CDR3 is TGTGCCAGCAGTTCCCTAGACGAGCAGTACTTC. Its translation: CASSSLDEQYF.

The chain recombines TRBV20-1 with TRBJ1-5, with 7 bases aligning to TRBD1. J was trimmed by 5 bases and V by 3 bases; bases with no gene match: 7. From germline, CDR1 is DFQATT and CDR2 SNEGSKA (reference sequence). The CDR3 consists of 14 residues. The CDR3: CSASPGQTDQPQHF. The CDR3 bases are TGCAGTGCTAGTCCGGGACAGACCGATCAGCCCCAGCATTTT.

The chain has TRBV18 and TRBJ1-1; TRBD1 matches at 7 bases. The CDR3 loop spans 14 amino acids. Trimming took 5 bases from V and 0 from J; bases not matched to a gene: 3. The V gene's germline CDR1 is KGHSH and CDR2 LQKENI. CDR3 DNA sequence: TGTGCCAGCTCATCACAGGGGCTGAACACTGAAGCTTTCTTT. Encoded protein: CASSSQGLNTEAFF. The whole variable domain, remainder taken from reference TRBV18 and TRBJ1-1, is NAGVMQNPRHLVRRRGQEARLRCSPMKGHSHVYWYRQLPEEGLKFMVYLQKENIIDESGMPKERFSAEFPKEGPSILRIQQVVRGDSAAYFCASSSQGLNTEAFFGQGTRLTVV.

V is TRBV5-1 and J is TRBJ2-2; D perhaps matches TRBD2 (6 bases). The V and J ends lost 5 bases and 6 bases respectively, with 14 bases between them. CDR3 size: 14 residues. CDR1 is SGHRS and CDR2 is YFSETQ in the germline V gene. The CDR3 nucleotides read TGCGCCAGCAGTAGGGCCCAGCGGGCCGGGGAGCTGTTTTTT. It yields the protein CASSRAQRAGELFF.

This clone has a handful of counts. The DNA of the CDR3 is TGTGCCAGCAGCCCCTCCGGGACAGGGAGGGAGGTGAACACTGAAGCTTTCTTT. It is translated as CASSPSGTGREVNTEAFF. The chain uses TRBV5-4 and TRBJ1-1, with 9 bases identical to TRBD1. This CDR3 comprises 18 residues. Germline loops: CDR1 SGHNT, CDR2 YYREEE (reference sequence). V was pared by 4 bases and J by 0 bases, with 13 bases of the junction left unmatched.

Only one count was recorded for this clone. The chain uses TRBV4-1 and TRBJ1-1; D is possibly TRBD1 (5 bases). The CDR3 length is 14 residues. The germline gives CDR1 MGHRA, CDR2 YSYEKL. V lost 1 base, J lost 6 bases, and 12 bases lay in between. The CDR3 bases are TGCGCCAGCAGCCAAGCAGGGAGGATAGCTGAAGCTTTCTTT. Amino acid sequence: CASSQAGRIAEAFF.

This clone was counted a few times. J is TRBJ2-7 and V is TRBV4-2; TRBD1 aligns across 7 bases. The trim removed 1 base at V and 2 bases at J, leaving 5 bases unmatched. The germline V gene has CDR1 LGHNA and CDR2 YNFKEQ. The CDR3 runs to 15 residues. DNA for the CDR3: TGTGCCAGCAGCCAAGGTAGTACAGGGGCCTACGAGCAGTACTTC. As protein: CASSQGSTGAYEQYF.

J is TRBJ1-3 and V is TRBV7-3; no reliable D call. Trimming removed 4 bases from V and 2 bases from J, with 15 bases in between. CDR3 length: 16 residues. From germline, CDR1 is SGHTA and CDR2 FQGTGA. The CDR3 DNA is TGTGCCAGCAGCTCGCACGCATGGAGGGCTGGAAACACCATATATTTT. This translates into CASSSHAWRAGNTIYF.

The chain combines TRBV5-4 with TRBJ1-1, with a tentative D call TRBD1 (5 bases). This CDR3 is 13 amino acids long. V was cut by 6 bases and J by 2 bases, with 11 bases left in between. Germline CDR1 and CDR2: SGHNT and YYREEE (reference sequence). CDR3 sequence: CASTLGVNTEAFF. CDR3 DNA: TGTGCCAGCACCCTAGGGGTAAACACTGAAGCTTTCTTT.

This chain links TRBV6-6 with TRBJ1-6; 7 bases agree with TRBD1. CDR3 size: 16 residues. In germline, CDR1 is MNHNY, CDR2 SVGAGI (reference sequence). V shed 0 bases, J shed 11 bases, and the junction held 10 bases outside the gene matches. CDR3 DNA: TGTGCCAGCAGTTACTCGACGGGTACAGGGGAGACACCCCTCCACTTT. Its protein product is CASSYSTGTGETPLHF.

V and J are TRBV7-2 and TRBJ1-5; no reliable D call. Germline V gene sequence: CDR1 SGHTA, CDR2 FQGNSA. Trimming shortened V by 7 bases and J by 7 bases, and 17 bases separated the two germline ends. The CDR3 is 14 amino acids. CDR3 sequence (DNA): TGTGCCAGCAATCTGGGAGCCATCACACAGCCCCAGCATTTT. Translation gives CASNLGAITQPQHF.

CDR3 nucleotide sequence: TGCGCCAGCAGCTTCGACGGACTAGCGTCAGAGACCCAGTACTTC. This sequence encodes CASSFDGLASETQYF. This chain connects TRBV5-1 to TRBJ2-5; 9 nucleotides align to TRBD2. J was trimmed by 4 bases and V by 2 bases; bases with no gene match: 6. This CDR3 is 15 amino acids long. The germline V gene encodes CDR1 SGHRS and CDR2 YFSETQ.

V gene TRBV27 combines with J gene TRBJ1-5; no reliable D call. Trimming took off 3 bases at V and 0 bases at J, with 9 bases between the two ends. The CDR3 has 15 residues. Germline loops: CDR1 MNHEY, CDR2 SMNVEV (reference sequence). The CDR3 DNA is TGTGCCAGCAGTTTTTCCCTTAATAGCAATCAGCCCCAGCATTTT. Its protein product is CASSFSLNSNQPQHF.

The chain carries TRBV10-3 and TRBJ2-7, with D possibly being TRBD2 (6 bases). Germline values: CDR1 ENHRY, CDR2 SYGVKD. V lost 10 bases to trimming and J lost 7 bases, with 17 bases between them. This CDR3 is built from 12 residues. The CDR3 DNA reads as TGTGCCAGCGGCCCTCGCGGGGTAGAGCAGTACTTC. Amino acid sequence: CASGPRGVEQYF.

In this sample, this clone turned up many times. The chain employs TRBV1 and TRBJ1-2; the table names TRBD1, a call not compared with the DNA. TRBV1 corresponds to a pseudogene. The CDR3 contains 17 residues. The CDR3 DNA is TGCACCAGCAGCCATGAAGAGACAGGGGCTTTAATCTATGGCTACACCTTC. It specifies CTSSHEETGALIYGYTF.

This CDR3 reads CATSRETGGAQYF. The CDR3 DNA reads as TGTGCCACCAGCAGGGAGACAGGGGGTGCGCAGTACTTC. The rearrangement joins TRBV15 to TRBJ2-7; 9 bases fit TRBD1. Germline-derived CDR1 and CDR2 are LNHNV and YYDKDF (reference sequence). The CDR3 has 13 residues. V shed 3 bases and J 9 bases; nucleotides not matched to a gene: 6.

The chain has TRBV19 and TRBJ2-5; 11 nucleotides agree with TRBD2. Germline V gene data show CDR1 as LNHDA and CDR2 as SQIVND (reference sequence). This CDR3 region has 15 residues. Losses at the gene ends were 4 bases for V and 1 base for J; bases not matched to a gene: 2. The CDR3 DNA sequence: TGTGCCAGTAGTAGACTAGCGGGGCTCCAAGAGACCCAGTACTTC. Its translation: CASSRLAGLQETQYF.

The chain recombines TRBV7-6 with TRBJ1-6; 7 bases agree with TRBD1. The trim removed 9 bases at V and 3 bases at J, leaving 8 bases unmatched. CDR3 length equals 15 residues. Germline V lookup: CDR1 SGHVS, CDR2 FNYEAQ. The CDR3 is CASKTGPLYNSPLHF. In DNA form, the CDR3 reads TGTGCCAGTAAGACAGGGCCCCTCTATAATTCACCCCTCCACTTT.

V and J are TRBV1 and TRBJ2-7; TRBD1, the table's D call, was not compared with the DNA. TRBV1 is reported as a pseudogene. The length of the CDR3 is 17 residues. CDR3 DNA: TGCACCAGCAGCCAAGATAAGGGACAGGGGATCGGCTACGAGCAGTACTTC. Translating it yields CTSSQDKGQGIGYEQYF.

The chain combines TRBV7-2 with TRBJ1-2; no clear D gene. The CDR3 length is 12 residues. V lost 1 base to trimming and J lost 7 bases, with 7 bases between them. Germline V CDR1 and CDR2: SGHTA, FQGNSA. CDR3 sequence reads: CASSLDAFGYTF. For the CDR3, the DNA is TGTGCCAGCAGCTTAGACGCGTTTGGCTACACCTTC.

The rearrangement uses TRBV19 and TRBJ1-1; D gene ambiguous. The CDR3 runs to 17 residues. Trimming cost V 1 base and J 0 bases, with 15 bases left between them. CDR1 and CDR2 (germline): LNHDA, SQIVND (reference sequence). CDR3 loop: CASSIGVPGGMNTEAFF. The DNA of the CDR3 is TGTGCCAGTAGTATAGGGGTACCGGGAGGAATGAACACTGAAGCTTTCTTT.